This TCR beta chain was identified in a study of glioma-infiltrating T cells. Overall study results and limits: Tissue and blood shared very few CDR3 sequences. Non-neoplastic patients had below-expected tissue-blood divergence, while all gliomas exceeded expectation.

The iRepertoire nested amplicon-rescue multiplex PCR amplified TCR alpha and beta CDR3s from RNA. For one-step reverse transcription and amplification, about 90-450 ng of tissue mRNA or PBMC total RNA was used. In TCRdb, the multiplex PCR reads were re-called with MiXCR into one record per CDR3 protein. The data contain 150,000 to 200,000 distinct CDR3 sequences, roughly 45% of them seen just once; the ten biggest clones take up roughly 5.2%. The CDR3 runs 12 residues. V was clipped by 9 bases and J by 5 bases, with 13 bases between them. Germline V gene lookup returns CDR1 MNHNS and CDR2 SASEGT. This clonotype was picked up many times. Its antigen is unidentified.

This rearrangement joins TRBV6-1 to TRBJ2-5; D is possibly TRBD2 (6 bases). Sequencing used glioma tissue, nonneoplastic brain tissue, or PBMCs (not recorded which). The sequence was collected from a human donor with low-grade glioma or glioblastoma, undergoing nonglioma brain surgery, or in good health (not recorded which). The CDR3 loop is CASRDLGETQYF. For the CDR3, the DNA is TGTGCCAGTCGGGACTTGGGGGAGACCCAGTACTTC.